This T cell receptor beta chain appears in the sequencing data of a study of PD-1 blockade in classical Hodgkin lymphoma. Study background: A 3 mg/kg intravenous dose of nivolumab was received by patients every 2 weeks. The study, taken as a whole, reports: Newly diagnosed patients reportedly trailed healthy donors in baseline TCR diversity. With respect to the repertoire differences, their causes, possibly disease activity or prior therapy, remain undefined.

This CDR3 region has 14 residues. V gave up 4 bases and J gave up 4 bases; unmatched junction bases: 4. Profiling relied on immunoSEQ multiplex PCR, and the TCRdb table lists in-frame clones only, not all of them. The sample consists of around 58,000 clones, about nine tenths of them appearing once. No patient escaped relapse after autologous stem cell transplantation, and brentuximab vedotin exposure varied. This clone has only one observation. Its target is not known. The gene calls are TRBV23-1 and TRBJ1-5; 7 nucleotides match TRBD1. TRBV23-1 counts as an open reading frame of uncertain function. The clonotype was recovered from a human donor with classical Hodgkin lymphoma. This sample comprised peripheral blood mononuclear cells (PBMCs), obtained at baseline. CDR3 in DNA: TGCGCCAGCAGTCGAAAGACAGGGAATCAGCCCCAGCATTTT. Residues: CASSRKTGNQPQHF.